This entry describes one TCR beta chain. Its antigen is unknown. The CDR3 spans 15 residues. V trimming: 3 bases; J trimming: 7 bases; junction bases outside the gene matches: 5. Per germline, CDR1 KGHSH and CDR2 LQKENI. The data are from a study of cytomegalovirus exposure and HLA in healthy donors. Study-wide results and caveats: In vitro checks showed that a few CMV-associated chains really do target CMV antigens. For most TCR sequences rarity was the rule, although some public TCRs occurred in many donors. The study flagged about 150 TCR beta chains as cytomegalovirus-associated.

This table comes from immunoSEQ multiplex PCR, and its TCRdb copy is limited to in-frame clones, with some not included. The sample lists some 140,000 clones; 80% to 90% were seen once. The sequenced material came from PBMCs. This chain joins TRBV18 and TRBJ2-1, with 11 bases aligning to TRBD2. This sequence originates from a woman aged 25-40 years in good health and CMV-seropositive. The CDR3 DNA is TGTGCCAGCTCACCCTTAGCGGGAGGGATGAATGAGCAGTTCTTC. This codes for CASSPLAGGMNEQFF. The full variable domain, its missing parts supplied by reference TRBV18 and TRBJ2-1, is NAGVMQNPRHLVRRRGQEARLRCSPMKGHSHVYWYRQLPEEGLKFMVYLQKENIIDESGMPKERFSAEFPKEGPSILRIQQVVRGDSAAYFCASSPLAGGMNEQFFGPGTRLTVL.